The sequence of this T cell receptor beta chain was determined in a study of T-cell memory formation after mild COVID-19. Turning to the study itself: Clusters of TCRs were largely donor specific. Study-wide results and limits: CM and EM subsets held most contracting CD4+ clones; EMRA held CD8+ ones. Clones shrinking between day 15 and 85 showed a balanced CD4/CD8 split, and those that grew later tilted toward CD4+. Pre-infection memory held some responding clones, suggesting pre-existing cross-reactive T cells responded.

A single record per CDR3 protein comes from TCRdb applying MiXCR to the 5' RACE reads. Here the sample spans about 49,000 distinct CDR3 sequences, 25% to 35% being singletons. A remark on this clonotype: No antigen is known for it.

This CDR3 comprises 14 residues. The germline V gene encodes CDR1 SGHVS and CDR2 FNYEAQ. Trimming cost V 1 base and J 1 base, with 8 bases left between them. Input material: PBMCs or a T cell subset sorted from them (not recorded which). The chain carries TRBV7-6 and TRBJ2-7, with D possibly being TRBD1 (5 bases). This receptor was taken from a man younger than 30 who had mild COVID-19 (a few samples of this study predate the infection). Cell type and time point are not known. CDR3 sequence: CASSLEGLSYEQYF. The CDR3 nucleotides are TGTGCCAGCAGCTTAGAGGGGCTGTCCTACGAGCAGTACTTC.